This TCR beta chain comes out of a study of cytomegalovirus exposure and HLA in healthy donors. Study-wide results and caveats: Most observed TCR sequences were rare, whereas some public TCRs were detected in many donors.

Note on this clone: Its target is not known.

TCRdb's table, derived via immunoSEQ multiplex PCR, lists solely in-frame clones and lacks some. The repertoire holds about 120,000 clones, with roughly 84% as singletons. Trimming removed 4 bases at V and 0 bases at J, with 10 bases between. Germline lookup yields CDR1 SGHAT and CDR2 FQNNGV. The CDR3 covers 14 residues. Separation from the approximately 690-subject first cohort characterized the roughly 130-subject validation cohort, to which the donors belonged. What was sequenced was PBMCs. The chain links TRBV11-2 to TRBJ2-7, with D possibly matching TRBD2 (6 bases). This receptor was taken from a woman under 40 in good health and CMV-seronegative. The chain's CDR3 is CASSSGTSSYEQYF. CDR3 bases: TGTGCCAGCAGCTCCGGGACTTCCTCCTACGAGCAGTACTTC.